This TCR beta chain was profiled in a study of somatic mutations in cytotoxic T cells in rheumatoid arthritis. Study-wide background: Purity of nearly 100% was reached when some V beta antibody-stained T-cell populations were flow-sorted, including V beta1+ cells sequenced for TCRB.

Each population, CD4+ and CD8+ cells, was isolated by positive magnetic bead selection and checked for purity by flow cytometry. Study results and caveats: With age, CD8+ clonality increased in rheumatoid arthritis patients, whereas no such increase appeared in healthy controls. Of about 62 patients, several had a largest CD8+ clone that exceeded 20% of CD8+ cells.

On this clone: Antigen specificity is unknown.

The table came from immunoSEQ multiplex PCR; TCRdb's copy has only in-frame clones and leaves some out. The table has 15,000 to 20,000 clones, around 80% seen once. CDR3 length equals 15 residues. The genes are TRBV7-5 and TRBJ1-5. TRBV7-5 is given as a pseudogene. This TCR was recovered from an adult with rheumatoid arthritis. Sequenced material: CD8+ T cells sorted from blood. The CDR3: CARSTWGRPDQPQHF. The CDR3 DNA is TGTGCCAGAAGCACCTGGGGAAGGCCAGACCAGCCCCAGCATTTT.